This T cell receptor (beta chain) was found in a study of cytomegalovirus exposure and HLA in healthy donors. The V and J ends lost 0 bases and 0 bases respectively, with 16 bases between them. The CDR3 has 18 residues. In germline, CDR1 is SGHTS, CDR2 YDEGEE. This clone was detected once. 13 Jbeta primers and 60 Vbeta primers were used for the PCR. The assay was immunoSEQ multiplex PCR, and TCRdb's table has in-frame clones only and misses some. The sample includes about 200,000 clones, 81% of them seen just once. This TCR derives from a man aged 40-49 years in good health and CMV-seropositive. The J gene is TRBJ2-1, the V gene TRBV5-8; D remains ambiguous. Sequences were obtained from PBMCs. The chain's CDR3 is CASSLVLLAALSYNEQFF. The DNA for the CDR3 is TGTGCCAGCAGCTTGGTGCTCCTCGCGGCCCTCTCCTACAATGAGCAGTTCTTC.